Sequencing of this TCR beta chain was carried out in a study of neurological immune-mediated disorders. Study summary: Multiple sclerosis patients numbering approximately 35 comprised some 30 relapsing-remitting and 3 secondary progressive patients.

PBMCs numbering 2 million and stored at -80 C yielded the unsorted libraries. The trim removed 4 bases at V and 3 bases at J, leaving 2 bases unmatched. Germline V gives CDR1 MNHEY, CDR2 SMNVEV (reference sequence). The CDR3 consists of 14 residues. MiXCR, run by TCRdb on the 5' RACE reads, gives a single entry per CDR3 protein. The sample records 65,000 to 95,000 distinct CDR3 sequences, less than 5.5% being singletons. There are a few counts of this clonotype. The sample was PBMCs. The receptor comes from a woman between 25 and 40 years old with multiple sclerosis. The rearrangement links TRBV27 to TRBJ2-3, with 9 bases aligning to TRBD2. In DNA form, the CDR3 reads TGTGCCAGCAGTTACGGACTAGCGACAGATACGCAGTATTTT. Translation: CASSYGLATDTQYF.